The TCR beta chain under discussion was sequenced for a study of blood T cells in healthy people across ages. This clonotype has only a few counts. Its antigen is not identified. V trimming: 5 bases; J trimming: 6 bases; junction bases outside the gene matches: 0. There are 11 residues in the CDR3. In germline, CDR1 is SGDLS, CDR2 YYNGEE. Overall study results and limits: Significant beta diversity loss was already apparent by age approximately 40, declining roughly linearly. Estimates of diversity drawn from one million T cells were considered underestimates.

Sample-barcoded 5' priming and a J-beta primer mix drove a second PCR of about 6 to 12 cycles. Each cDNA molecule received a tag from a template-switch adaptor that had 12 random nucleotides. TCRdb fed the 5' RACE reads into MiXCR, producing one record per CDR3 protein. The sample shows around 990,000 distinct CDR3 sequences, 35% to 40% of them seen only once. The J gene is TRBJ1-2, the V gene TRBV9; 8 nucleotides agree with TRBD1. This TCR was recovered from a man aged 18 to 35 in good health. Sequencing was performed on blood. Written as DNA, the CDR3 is TGTGCCAGCAGGGACAGGGATGGCTACACCTTC. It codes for CASRDRDGYTF.